This T cell receptor (beta chain) stems from a study of blood T cells in healthy people across ages (dated by TCRdb to about 2015). Concerning the study at large: In model experiments, template switching captured roughly one uniquely barcoded TCR beta cDNA molecule for every two T cells. Using deep sequencing normalized with unique cDNA molecular identifiers, the study measured how TCR beta repertoire diversity changes with age. To avoid experimental bias, donors of different ages were distributed randomly across sequencing lanes. Two additional independent replicas of 1 million unique cDNA reads from the same blood draw were analyzed for two donors (one aged 18 to 30 and one aged 80 or older). Donors were grouped into four age groups: young (average approximately 16 years), middle-aged (39), aged (approximately 67) and long-lived (around 80). Summary of the overall study and its limitations: Because the CMV infection status of the donors was unknown, age-related changes in expanded clonotypes may potentially have been confounded. There was a strong correlation between observed TCR beta diversity and the percentage of naive T cells measured by flow cytometry. Total diversity estimates from one million sequenced T cells were considered lower bounds and underestimates. Because profiling used bulk unsorted PBMCs, naive and antigen-experienced compartments could not be compared conclusively. Compared with the aged group, the long-lived group had more naive CD4+ T cells, fewer expanded clones and increased TCR diversity, suggesting age selection. Observed TCR beta diversity per million T cells fell roughly linearly with age, and a significant reduction was already apparent by age roughly 40.

The CDR3 starts with the cysteine, ends with the phenylalanine, and has 16 residues. Left in the record is the CDR3 DNA by itself, 48 bases read in frame from the first base. CDR1 and CDR2 are drawn from the germline V gene: SGHRS, YFSETQ. Relative to germline, V is missing 4 bases and J is missing 0 bases, with 9 bases of the junction outside any gene match. Systemically healthy Caucasian individuals from Russia, some 36 in total and aged about 6 to 100 years, were included as donors. Approximately 9.3 milliliters of peripheral blood were drawn from each donor into EDTA-treated Vacutainer tubes. Ficoll-Paque density-gradient centrifugation was used to isolate PBMCs, with at least 7 million obtained per sample. Trizol reagent was used to extract total RNA from PBMCs, with at least 6 micrograms per sample. For every donor, an aliquot of PBMCs went through flow cytometry to measure the percentages of naive CD45RAhigh/CD27high T cells.

With respect to this clonotype: No cognate antigen has been identified for it. No quality values exist for individual bases; no much larger clone is one base distant.

The library was built by means of 5' RACE. Sequencing used an Illumina HiSeq 2500. A second 7 to 11 cycle PCR used a sample-barcoded 5' primer and a J-beta primer mix. A unique molecular identifier was introduced onto each TCR beta cDNA molecule by a template-switch 5' adaptor carrying 12 random nucleotides. Each sample yielded at least 3 million CDR3-containing paired-end reads. First-strand cDNA synthesis was performed from all RNA using the Mint cDNA synthesis kit, with priming by a TRBC-specific oligonucleotide. All cDNA was treated with uracil-DNA glycosylase and then went through a first 18-cycle PCR with the universal primers M1SS and BC2_uni_R. The authors' pipeline ran thus. For normalization, 1 million high-quality reads were randomly selected from each sample, with every read carrying a distinct molecular identifier. Instead of being binned into consensus sequences, reads with shared molecular identifiers were discarded. MiTCR, run with a Q25 quality threshold and the strictest error-elimination algorithm, handled CDR3 identification, clonotype clustering and error correction. A nonparametric unseen species model with Euler transformation was used to estimate lower-bound total TCR beta diversity. The raw public reads went through TCRdb reprocessing: fastp at Q25, MiXCR clone calling, in-frame beta chains kept. Rows with one shared CDR3 protein collapse into an entry with the most common genes and DNA. Clone size and V and J calls follow TCRdb, not the original study. The sample table lists 1.4 million to 1.5 million distinct CDR3 sequences, roughly 45% of them with a count of one. 6.5% to 10% of the sample rests with the top ten.

The sequence links TRBV5-1 to TRBJ1-1; TRBD1 matches 7 bases in the middle. The TCR was taken from a woman aged 18-35 years in good health. The specimen was blood. The CDR3 sequence is CASSRRTGSMNTEAFF. The sequence in DNA is TGCGCCAGCAGCAGAAGGACAGGTTCCATGAACACTGAAGCTTTCTTT.